Listed below are T cell receptor beta chains from one sample, sequenced in a study of cytomegalovirus exposure and HLA in healthy donors. This table comes from immunoSEQ multiplex PCR, and its TCRdb copy is limited to in-frame clones, with some not included. The repertoire holds some 160,000 clones, with roughly 80% as singletons. The sample was PBMCs. The source is a male donor in good health and CMV-seronegative. Both conserved end residues are part of each CDR3. Fields, in order: J gene, V gene, D gene, clone size, CDR3 DNA, CDR3 protein. D genes are given only for firm matches. Only some rows state a clone size, as once, few, many or a class for expanded clones.

J gene: TRBJ1-1; V gene: TRBV20-1; D gene: -; clone size: -; CDR3 DNA: TGCGGATTGACAGGGAACACTGAAGCTTTCTTT; CDR3 protein: CGLTGNTEAFF
J gene: TRBJ2-1; V gene: TRBV6-1; D gene: -; clone size: -; CDR3 DNA: TGTGCCAGTTCCTATAGTTCAAGTGAGCAGTTCTTC; CDR3 protein: CASSYSSSEQFF
J gene: TRBJ1-2; V gene: TRBV20-1; D gene: -; clone size: -; CDR3 DNA: TGCAGTGCTAGAGATCTCTATGGCTACACCTTC; CDR3 protein: CSARDLYGYTF
J gene: TRBJ1-5; V gene: TRBV19; D gene: -; clone size: -; CDR3 DNA: TGTGCCAGTAGTAGCAAATCAGCCCAGCATTTT; CDR3 protein: CASSSKSAQHF
J gene: TRBJ2-7; V gene: TRBV6-1; D gene: TRBD1; clone size: -; CDR3 DNA: TGTGCCAGCAGTAAAGGGGGACAGGGGTATAACGAGCAGTACTTC; CDR3 protein: CASSKGGQGYNEQYF
J gene: TRBJ2-3; V gene: TRBV5-1; D gene: -; clone size: -; CDR3 DNA: TGCGCCAGCAGCTTGCGGGGCCTAGGGGGAGATACGCAGTATTTT; CDR3 protein: CASSLRGLGGDTQYF
J gene: TRBJ2-7; V gene: TRBV7-2; D gene: TRBD1; clone size: -; CDR3 DNA: TGTGCCAGCAGCTCGCAGGGGGCCGTCTACGAGCAGTACTTC; CDR3 protein: CASSSQGAVYEQYF
J gene: TRBJ2-7; V gene: TRBV20-1; D gene: -; clone size: -; CDR3 DNA: TGCAGTGCGGATAAGACAGGTTGCCCCTTGTTC; CDR3 protein: CSADKTGCPLF
J gene: TRBJ2-7; V gene: TRBV28; D gene: -; clone size: -; CDR3 DNA: TGTGCCAGCAGTTCCTCCGTTGGCAGGGGTCCTTCCTACGAGCAGTACTTC; CDR3 protein: CASSSSVGRGPSYEQYF
J gene: TRBJ2-5; V gene: TRBV9; D gene: -; clone size: -; CDR3 DNA: TGTGCCAGCAGCGTAGCAACTAGCTTTGAGACCCAGTACTTC; CDR3 protein: CASSVATSFETQYF
J gene: TRBJ2-1; V gene: TRBV10-3; D gene: TRBD1; clone size: -; CDR3 DNA: TGTGCCATCCTGGGACAGGGCCACAATGAGCAGTTCTTC; CDR3 protein: CAILGQGHNEQFF
J gene: TRBJ2-7; V gene: TRBV7-2; D gene: -; clone size: once; CDR3 DNA: TGTGTCAGCAGCTTAAATGACAATAGTGTCTACGAGCAGTACTTC; CDR3 protein: CVSSLNDNSVYEQYF
J gene: TRBJ1-2; V gene: TRBV7-6; D gene: -; clone size: -; CDR3 DNA: TGTGCCAGCAGCGTAGATGGCCAAAGCTATGGCTACACCTTC; CDR3 protein: CASSVDGQSYGYTF
J gene: TRBJ1-1; V gene: TRBV27; D gene: -; clone size: -; CDR3 DNA: TGTGCCAGCAGTTCATTCAGGGTCGCTTTCTTT; CDR3 protein: CASSSFRVAFF
J gene: TRBJ2-7; V gene: TRBV28; D gene: -; clone size: -; CDR3 DNA: TGTGCCAGCAGTTCCGGTGGTCGAGCTCGGTACGAGCAGTACTTC; CDR3 protein: CASSSGGRARYEQYF
J gene: TRBJ2-7; V gene: TRBV5-4; D gene: TRBD1; clone size: -; CDR3 DNA: TGTGCCAGCAGCTTGGGACAGGGCTCCTACGAGCAGTACTTC; CDR3 protein: CASSLGQGSYEQYF
J gene: TRBJ1-2; V gene: TRBV5-5; D gene: -; clone size: -; CDR3 DNA: TGTGCCAGCAGCTGGGCCCGAGGGCCCGCAACCTTC; CDR3 protein: CASSWARGPATF
J gene: TRBJ1-5; V gene: TRBV19; D gene: TRBD1; clone size: -; CDR3 DNA: TGTGCCAGTAGTGGGGGACAGCAAAATCAGCCCCAGCATTTT; CDR3 protein: CASSGGQQNQPQHF
J gene: TRBJ1-3; V gene: TRBV30; D gene: -; clone size: once; CDR3 DNA: TGTGCCTGGAGTGTACAGATTAGCTCTGGAAACACCATATATTTT; CDR3 protein: CAWSVQISSGNTIYF
J gene: TRBJ2-1; V gene: TRBV14; D gene: TRBD2; clone size: -; CDR3 DNA: TGTGCCAGCAGCCAAGACCCTAGCGGGGTCAATGAGCAGTTCTTC; CDR3 protein: CASSQDPSGVNEQFF
J gene: TRBJ1-1; V gene: TRBV19; D gene: -; clone size: -; CDR3 DNA: TGTGCCAGTAGTTCTGGACCAGGGGACACTGAAGCTTTCTTT; CDR3 protein: CASSSGPGDTEAFF
J gene: TRBJ1-6; V gene: TRBV5-1; D gene: -; clone size: -; CDR3 DNA: TGCGCCAGCAGCTTGGCGACAGACTCACCCCTCCACTTT; CDR3 protein: CASSLATDSPLHF
J gene: TRBJ1-5; V gene: TRBV5-5; D gene: -; clone size: -; CDR3 DNA: TGTGCCAGCAGCTTGTCCGGGAATAGCAATCAGCCCCAGCATTTT; CDR3 protein: CASSLSGNSNQPQHF
J gene: TRBJ2-3; V gene: TRBV7-3; D gene: -; clone size: -; CDR3 DNA: TGTGCCAGCAGCTTAACATCCCAGGGAACCACAGATACGCAGTATTTT; CDR3 protein: CASSLTSQGTTDTQYF
J gene: TRBJ2-3; V gene: TRBV7-6; D gene: -; clone size: -; CDR3 DNA: TGTGCCAGCAGCCGCAGGTCGGGGTACACAGATACGCAGTATTTT; CDR3 protein: CASSRRSGYTDTQYF
J gene: TRBJ2-6; V gene: TRBV2; D gene: -; clone size: few; CDR3 DNA: TGTGCCAGCAGATCAGGGAATGGGGCCAACGTCCTGACTTTC; CDR3 protein: CASRSGNGANVLTF
J gene: TRBJ1-4; V gene: TRBV28; D gene: TRBD1; clone size: -; CDR3 DNA: TGTGCCAGCAGCTTAGATACAGGGGAAGTCCTCGTAAAACTGTTTTTT; CDR3 protein: CASSLDTGEVLVKLFF
J gene: TRBJ1-1; V gene: TRBV7-3; D gene: -; clone size: few; CDR3 DNA: TGTGCCAGCAGCTTAGACAGGAACACTGAAGCTTTCTTT; CDR3 protein: CASSLDRNTEAFF
J gene: TRBJ2-5; V gene: TRBV18; D gene: TRBD2; clone size: -; CDR3 DNA: TGTGCCAGCTCACTGGGACTAGCGGGGAGCGGAGAGACCCAGTACTTC; CDR3 protein: CASSLGLAGSGETQYF
J gene: TRBJ2-3; V gene: TRBV30; D gene: -; clone size: -; CDR3 DNA: TGTGCCTGGAGTAGTGCAAGTGGGAGTGGAGATACGCAGTATTTT; CDR3 protein: CAWSSASGSGDTQYF
J gene: TRBJ2-7; V gene: TRBV30; D gene: TRBD1; clone size: -; CDR3 DNA: TGTGCATCAGGACAGGCCCGCGAGCAGTACTTC; CDR3 protein: CASGQAREQYF
J gene: TRBJ2-7; V gene: TRBV2; D gene: -; clone size: -; CDR3 DNA: TGTGCCAGCATGGTCAGCGGAACCTACGAGCAGTACTTC; CDR3 protein: CASMVSGTYEQYF
J gene: TRBJ2-3; V gene: TRBV27; D gene: -; clone size: -; CDR3 DNA: TGTGCCAGCAGTCCACGGACAGCTGGAACAGATACGCAGTATTTT; CDR3 protein: CASSPRTAGTDTQYF